This T cell receptor (beta chain) was obtained from a study of CD8 T cells in ankylosing spondylitis. Findings and caveats of the study: Made up of about eight highly homologous variants, a TCR beta motif appeared characteristic of ankylosing spondylitis blood. Earlier studies detected some motif variants in reactive arthritis synovial fluid and blood.

Germline CDR1 reads LGHDT; CDR2 reads YNNKEL (reference sequence). The CDR3 is made up of 15 amino acids. V lost 1 base and J lost 0, with 7 bases in between. Making use of molecular barcodes, quantitative 5'-RACE generated TCR beta libraries. TCRdb re-derived calls from the 5' RACE reads in MiXCR, one entry per CDR3 protein. This repertoire shows around 250,000 distinct CDR3 sequences, over 15% found once; its top ten account for roughly 34%. This clonotype has more than one count but fewer than ten. Its specificity is not known. The specimen sequenced was blood, either unsorted or a sorted T cell fraction (not recorded which). The clonotype comes from a male donor with ankylosing spondylitis or in good health (not recorded which). The chain recombines TRBV3-1 with TRBJ2-1, with a possible D match to TRBD2 (6 bases). This CDR3 reads CASSQGLDSYNEQFF. The CDR3 nucleotides are TGTGCCAGCAGCCAAGGACTAGACTCCTACAATGAGCAGTTCTTC.